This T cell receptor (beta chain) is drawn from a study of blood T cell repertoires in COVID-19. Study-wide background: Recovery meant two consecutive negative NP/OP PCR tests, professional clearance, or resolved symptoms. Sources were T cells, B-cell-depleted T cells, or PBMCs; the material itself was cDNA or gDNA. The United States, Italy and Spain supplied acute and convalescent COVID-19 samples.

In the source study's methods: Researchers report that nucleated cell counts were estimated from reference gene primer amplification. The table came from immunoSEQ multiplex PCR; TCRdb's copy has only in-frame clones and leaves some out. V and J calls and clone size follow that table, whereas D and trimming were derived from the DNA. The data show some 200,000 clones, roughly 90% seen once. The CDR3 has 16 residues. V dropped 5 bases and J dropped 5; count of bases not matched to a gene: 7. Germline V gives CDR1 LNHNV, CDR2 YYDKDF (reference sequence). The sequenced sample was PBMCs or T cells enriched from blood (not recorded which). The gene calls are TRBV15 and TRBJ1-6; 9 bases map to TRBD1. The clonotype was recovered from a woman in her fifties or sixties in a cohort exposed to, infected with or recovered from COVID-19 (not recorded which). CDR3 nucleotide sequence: TGTGCCACCAGCCGCTACGGGACAGGGAATAATTCACCCCTCCACTTT. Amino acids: CATSRYGTGNNSPLHF.